This T cell receptor (beta chain) was found in a study of T cell responses to AZD1222 COVID-19 vaccine. Measured with immunoSEQ multiplex PCR; TCRdb has only the in-frame clones, and not every one. The data contain 70,000 to 100,000 clones, over 75% of them singletons. This CDR3 contains 12 residues. The V end lost 4 bases, the J end lost 0 bases, and 4 bases lay between the germline ends. This sample comprised peripheral blood, obtained 28 days after the second AZD1222 dose. This TCR was sampled from an adult who received the AZD1222 COVID-19 vaccine. The chain has TRBV12-3 or TRBV12-4 and TRBJ2-7; D unclear. Written as DNA, the CDR3 is TGTGCCAGCAGTTGGAACTCCTACGAGCAGTACTTC. It yields the protein CASSWNSYEQYF.